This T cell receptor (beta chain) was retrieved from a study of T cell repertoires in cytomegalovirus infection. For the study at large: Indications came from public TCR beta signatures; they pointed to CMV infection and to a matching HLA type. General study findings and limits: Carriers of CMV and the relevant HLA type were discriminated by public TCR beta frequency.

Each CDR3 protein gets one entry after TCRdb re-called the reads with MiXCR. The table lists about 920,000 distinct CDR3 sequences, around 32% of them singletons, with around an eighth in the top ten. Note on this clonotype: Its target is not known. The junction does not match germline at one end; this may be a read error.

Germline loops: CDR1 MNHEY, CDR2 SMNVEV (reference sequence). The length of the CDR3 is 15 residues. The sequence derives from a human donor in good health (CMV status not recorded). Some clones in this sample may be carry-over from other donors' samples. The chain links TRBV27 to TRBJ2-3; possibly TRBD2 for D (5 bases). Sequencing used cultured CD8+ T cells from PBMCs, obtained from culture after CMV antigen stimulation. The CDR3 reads CDSSLASNGADTQYF. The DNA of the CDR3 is TGTGACAGCAGTTTGGCTAGCAACGGCGCAGATACGCAGTATTTT.